This T cell receptor (beta chain) was identified in a study of blood T cells in healthy people across ages. The use of a sample-barcoded 5' primer and a J-beta primer mix characterized a second PCR of about 7 to 12 cycles. MiXCR was run by TCRdb on the 5' RACE reads, yielding one entry per CDR3 protein. In the table there are around 800,000 distinct CDR3 sequences, about 42% of which are singletons. Sequencing was carried out using blood. The origin of this receptor is a man aged 60 to 69 in good health.

This CDR3 is CASSQDLGTGDNQPQHF. For the CDR3, the DNA is TGTGCCAGCAGCCAAGATTTGGGGACAGGGGATAATCAGCCCCAGCATTTT. The V and J genes are TRBV3-1 and TRBJ1-5; 10 bases match TRBD1. The CDR3 loop spans 17 amino acids. The V and J ends lost 0 bases and 4 bases, in that order; junction bases with no gene match: 6. Germline V gene data show CDR1 as LGHDT and CDR2 as YNNKEL (reference sequence).